This T cell receptor (beta chain) is drawn from a study of CD8+ T cells in alopecia areata. Punch biopsies of lesional scalp, plus peripheral blood, were taken from alopecia areata patients. This clone was seen more than once but under ten times. Investigators isolated RNA and reverse transcribed it into cDNA to act as the sequencing template. Method: immunoSEQ multiplex PCR; TCRdb's copy keeps in-frame clones and lacks some. The table includes about 150,000 clones, about 53% detected once. The germline V gene has CDR1 PRHDT and CDR2 FYEKMQ (reference sequence). Trimming stripped 5 bases from V and 5 bases from J, with 9 bases between. The CDR3 has 13 residues.

Material: CD8+ T cells sorted from blood, obtained at week 0. This chain links TRBV13 with TRBJ2-2; no clear D gene. The receptor's source is a human donor with alopecia areata. The DNA of the CDR3 is TGTGCCAGCAGCACCCGAGAGACCGGGGAGCTGTTTTTT. Translation: CASSTRETGELFF.